The 14 T cell receptor beta chains below come from one sample, sequenced in a study of cytomegalovirus exposure and HLA in healthy donors. PCR was performed using 60 Vbeta and 13 Jbeta primers. The method was immunoSEQ multiplex PCR; TCRdb's version includes in-frame clones alone and lacks a portion of them. The table has about 200,000 clones, 70% to 90% seen once. The sequencing input was PBMCs. The receptors were sampled from a man aged 25-45 years in good health and CMV-seronegative.

The chain recombines TRBV9 with TRBJ1-1; unclear D gene. CDR1 and CDR2 (germline): SGDLS, YYNGEE. The CDR3 is 13 residues long. The V end was cut by 3 bases, the J end by 6 bases, with 12 bases between. For the CDR3, the DNA is TGTGCCAGCAGCGCCCTCACGCGGGCTGAAGCTTTCTTT. Translated: CASSALTRAEAFF.

This clone came up once. The chain uses TRBV6-5 and TRBJ1-5; weak D call: TRBD1 (5 bases). Germline lookup yields CDR1 MNHEY and CDR2 SVGAGI. V was trimmed by 7 bases and J by 6 bases, leaving 13 bases between them. This CDR3 is 13 amino acids long. CDR3 sequence: CASTLGQGQPQHF. In DNA, the CDR3 is TGTGCCAGCACCCTGGGGCAGGGTCAGCCCCAGCATTTT.

The chain recombines TRBV28 with TRBJ2-5; 7 nucleotides match TRBD1. The CDR3 sequence is 14 residues long. The germline V gene has CDR1 MDHEN and CDR2 SYDVKM. V lost 6 bases and J lost 4; bases outside the gene matches: 8. CDR3 amino acids: CASSLGTVRETQYF. Here the CDR3 DNA reads TGTGCCAGCAGCCTTGGGACAGTCCGAGAGACCCAGTACTTC.

The chain employs TRBV28 and TRBJ2-1, with D hard to call. This CDR3 is built from 11 residues. Trimming cost V 7 bases and J 10 bases, with 11 bases left between them. Per germline, CDR1 MDHEN and CDR2 SYDVKM. The chain's CDR3 is CASTTFGEQFF. The CDR3 coding sequence is TGTGCCAGCACCACTTTCGGGGAGCAGTTCTTC.

The CDR3 loop is CAISESLGGKSYNSPLHF. The CDR3 DNA is TGTGCCATCAGTGAGTCGCTAGGGGGAAAATCCTATAATTCACCCCTCCACTTT. The rearrangement uses TRBV10-3 and TRBJ1-6; D may be TRBD1 (6 bases). The CDR3 contains 18 residues. Germline lookup yields CDR1 ENHRY and CDR2 SYGVKD. Trimming took off 0 bases at V and 1 base at J, with 13 bases between the two ends.

The chain links TRBV21-1 to TRBJ2-7; the table's D call TRBD2 went unverified against the DNA. TRBV21-1 constitutes a pseudogene. The CDR3 contains 16 residues. CDR3: CASSRGEGDTRYEQYF. CDR3 sequence (DNA): TGTGCCAGCAGCCGGGGGGAGGGGGACACGCGATACGAGCAGTACTTC.

The J gene is TRBJ2-7, the V gene TRBV7-8; weak D call: TRBD2 (6 bases). The length of the CDR3 is 15 residues. The germline V gene has CDR1 SGHVS and CDR2 FQNEAQ. V gave up 3 bases and J gave up 2 bases, with 14 bases separating them. CDR3 in DNA: TGTGCCAGCAGCTTGGGGACCTGGGGGGCCTACGAGCAGTACTTC. It translates to CASSLGTWGAYEQYF.

The gene calls are TRBV29-1 and TRBJ2-7; tentative D call: TRBD2 (5 bases). V was pared by 8 bases and J by 1 base, with 12 bases between. This CDR3 spans 12 amino acids. Germline lookup yields CDR1 SQVTM and CDR2 ANQGSEA. CDR3 nucleotide sequence: TGCAGCACGAAGTCGGGGTCCTACGAGCAGTACTTC. It codes for CSTKSGSYEQYF.

The chain links TRBV7-3 to TRBJ1-1; 10 nucleotides agree with TRBD1. CDR1 and CDR2 from the germline V gene are SGHTA and FQGTGA. The CDR3 sequence is 16 residues long. The V segment lost 3 bases and the J segment 5 bases; nucleotides outside the gene matches: 9. The CDR3 loop reads CASSFVMGQGKTEAFF. DNA of the CDR3: TGTGCCAGCAGCTTTGTGATGGGACAGGGGAAGACTGAAGCTTTCTTT.

The gene calls are TRBV28 and TRBJ1-4, with D perhaps matching TRBD1 (6 bases). Trimming cost V 2 bases and J 6 bases, with 10 bases left between them. Germline CDR1 is MDHEN and CDR2 is SYDVKM. CDR3 length: 14 residues. The CDR3 DNA sequence: TGTGCCAGCAGTTTAGTGCACAGGGATGAAAAACTGTTTTTT. It specifies CASSLVHRDEKLFF.

This chain connects TRBV4-1 to TRBJ2-7; tentative D call: TRBD2 (5 bases). The CDR3 runs 14 residues. CDR1 is MGHRA, CDR2 YSYEKL, per germline. V was pared by 0 bases and J by 4 bases, with 10 bases between. CDR3 residues: CASSQEQWTYEQYF. The CDR3 coding sequence is TGCGCCAGCAGCCAAGAACAGTGGACTTACGAGCAGTACTTC.

The V call is TRBV10-3, the J call TRBJ1-1; D call uncertain. Trimming stripped 4 bases from V and 6 bases from J, with 15 bases between. The CDR3 has 14 residues. Germline loops: CDR1 ENHRY, CDR2 SYGVKD. In DNA, the CDR3 is TGTGCCATCAGTGGTCCGAGGATGACCCCTGAAGCTTTCTTT. Translating it yields CAISGPRMTPEAFF.

The chain carries TRBV7-7 and TRBJ2-5; 8 bases are a match to TRBD2. There are 13 residues in the CDR3. Germline V gene data show CDR1 as SSHAT and CDR2 as FNYEAQ (reference sequence). For the CDR3, the DNA is TGTGCTAGCGGAGCGGGGGTGGCCGAGACCCAGTACTTC. The encoded protein is CASGAGVAETQYF.

The chain combines TRBV7-2 with TRBJ2-5; 12 bases are a match to TRBD2. This CDR3 contains 18 residues. Trimming took 1 base from V and 4 from J; bases not matched to a gene: 10. Germline V gives CDR1 SGHTA, CDR2 FQGNSA. In nucleotides, the CDR3 is TGTGCCAGCAGCTTAGGATTGGGCGCTAGCGGGGGGGCAGAGACCCAGTACTTC. Translated, it gives CASSLGLGASGGAETQYF.